These 16 T cell receptor beta chains came from one sample sequenced in a study of blood T cell repertoires in COVID-19. Method: immunoSEQ multiplex PCR; TCRdb's copy keeps in-frame clones and lacks some. The data contain fewer than 250,000 clones, approximately 90% of them singletons. Sequenced material: peripheral blood. These receptors all stem from a man aged 65-85 years with acute or convalescent COVID-19.

The V and J genes are TRBV4-3 and TRBJ2-1, with 9 bases aligning to TRBD2. V dropped 0 bases and J dropped 0; count of bases not matched to a gene: 6. The CDR3 loop spans 18 amino acids. CDR1 LGHNA and CDR2 YSLEER come from the germline V gene. In nucleotides, the CDR3 is TGCGCCAGCAGCCAAGAACTAGCGGGCGTTGGCTCCTACAATGAGCAGTTCTTC. Amino acid sequence: CASSQELAGVGSYNEQFF.

The J gene is TRBJ2-3, the V gene TRBV25-1; 7 bases line up with TRBD1. The V segment lost 3 bases and the J segment 0 bases; nucleotides outside the gene matches: 6. This CDR3 spans 16 amino acids. Germline CDR1 MGHDK, CDR2 SYGVNS. CDR3 sequence: CASSETRDSSTDTQYF. The CDR3 coding sequence is TGTGCCAGCAGTGAGACCCGGGACAGTAGCACAGATACGCAGTATTTT.

V is TRBV29-1 and J is TRBJ2-2; no firm D call. V lost 7 bases, J lost 6 bases, and 9 bases lay in between. The CDR3 is 11 amino acids. Per germline, CDR1 SQVTM and CDR2 ANQGSEA. CDR3 DNA: TGCAGCGGACTCGTCTCCGGGGAGCTGTTTTTT. Protein: CSGLVSGELFF.

The chain joins TRBV6-5 to TRBJ1-2, with unresolved D. V was cut by 2 bases and J by 0 bases, with 10 bases left in between. The CDR3 runs 15 residues. The V gene's germline CDR1 is MNHEY and CDR2 SVGAGI. CDR3 DNA: TGTGCCAGCAGTTACGGAGATAATCCTAACTATGGCTACACCTTC. Amino acids: CASSYGDNPNYGYTF.

V and J are TRBV3-1 (or the pseudogene TRBV3-2) and TRBJ1-2; TRBD1 matches at 9 bases. With V trimmed by 4 bases and J by 8 bases, 11 bases remained unmatched. Germline V gives CDR1 LGHDT, CDR2 YNNKEL (reference sequence). The CDR3 sequence is 15 residues long. For the CDR3, the DNA is TGTGCCAGCAGCCCATATCGGGACAGGGAACAGGGCTACACCTTC. Translated: CASSPYRDREQGYTF.

The chain has TRBV30 and TRBJ2-4, with a possible D match to TRBD1 (7 bases). CDR1 and CDR2 (germline): GTSNPN, SVGIG (reference sequence). The CDR3 has 12 residues. The V and J ends lost 1 base and 9 bases respectively, with 10 bases between them. The DNA of the CDR3 is TGTGCCTGGAGTGGACAGGGAGGCATTCAGTACTTC. This translates into CAWSGQGGIQYF.

This chain links TRBV7-9 with TRBJ1-2; possibly TRBD1 for D (6 bases). Germline CDR1 reads SEHNR; CDR2 reads FQNEAQ (reference sequence). CDR3 length equals 12 residues. Trimming removed 5 bases at V and 5 bases at J, with 9 bases between. This chain's CDR3 is CASSQGTYGYTF. In nucleotides, the CDR3 is TGTGCCAGCAGCCAAGGGACATATGGCTACACCTTC.

The rearrangement uses TRBV28 and TRBJ1-3, with D unclear. CDR1 is MDHEN and CDR2 is SYDVKM in the germline V gene. The CDR3 sequence is 15 residues long. Between the trimmed V and J ends, which lost 2 bases and 0 bases, there was a span of 8 bases. The CDR3: CASSLPGISGNTIYF. CDR3 sequence (DNA): TGTGCCAGCAGTTTACCCGGGATCTCTGGAAACACCATATATTTT.

The chain couples TRBV7-6 to TRBJ2-7; a possible D gene is TRBD1 (6 bases). V was shortened by 5 bases and J by 0 bases, with 17 bases between the two germline ends. The V gene's germline CDR1 is SGHVS and CDR2 FNYEAQ. The CDR3 has 16 residues. The CDR3 sequence: CASSPQTGFSSYEQYF. CDR3 in DNA: TGTGCCAGCAGCCCGCAGACAGGTTTCAGCTCCTACGAGCAGTACTTC.

The genes are TRBV13 and TRBJ1-1; unclear D gene. The CDR3 covers 12 residues. Looked up from germline, CDR1 is PRHDT and CDR2 is FYEKMQ (reference sequence). Trimming pared 3 bases from V and 8 bases from J, leaving 10 bases between. CDR3 in amino acids: CASSFGLGEAFF. CDR3 bases: TGTGCCAGCAGCTTCGGACTTGGAGAAGCTTTCTTT.

V gene TRBV4-3 combines with J gene TRBJ1-5; D is unresolved. Trimming shortened V by 0 bases and J by 1 base, and 13 bases separated the two germline ends. In germline, CDR1 is LGHNA, CDR2 YSLEER. The CDR3 loop spans 17 amino acids. The CDR3: CASSQDWQRASNQPQHF. DNA for the CDR3: TGCGCCAGCAGCCAAGACTGGCAGCGCGCGAGCAATCAGCCCCAGCATTTT.

The rearrangement uses TRBV5-1 and TRBJ1-6, with 9 nucleotides matching TRBD1. V gave up 3 bases and J gave up 10 bases; unmatched junction bases: 5. CDR3 size: 14 residues. Per the germline V gene, CDR1 is SGHRS and CDR2 is YFSETQ. This CDR3 reads CASSWDRVNSPLHF. The CDR3, as DNA: TGCGCCAGCAGCTGGGACAGGGTGAACTCACCCCTCCACTTT.

This rearrangement joins TRBV12-3 or TRBV12-4 to TRBJ2-7, with D perhaps TRBD1 (6 bases). The CDR3 runs to 11 residues. V was pared by 6 bases and J by 6 bases, with 9 bases between. In DNA, the CDR3 is TGTGCCAGCAGGCAGGGGCTCGAGCAGTACTTC. Residues: CASRQGLEQYF.

V and J are TRBV5-8 and TRBJ2-5; perhaps TRBD1 as D (5 bases). Germline V gene data show CDR1 as SGHTS and CDR2 as YDEGEE. V lost 4 bases to trimming and J lost 1 base, with 11 bases between them. The CDR3 is made up of 14 amino acids. This CDR3 reads CASSPEQGQETQYF. The CDR3 region has the DNA TGTGCCAGCAGCCCAGAGCAGGGCCAAGAGACCCAGTACTTC.

The J gene is TRBJ2-1, the V gene TRBV7-9; possible D gene TRBD2, 6 bases. Germline V gene sequence: CDR1 SEHNR, CDR2 FQNEAQ (reference sequence). The length of the CDR3 is 15 residues. Between the trimmed V and J ends, which lost 5 bases and 6 bases, there was a span of 17 bases. The CDR3 DNA reads as TGTGCCAGCAGCCCTGGAGCGGGCGCAATCAATGAGCAGTTCTTC. It is translated as CASSPGAGAINEQFF. Combining the CDR3 with reference TRBV7-9 and TRBJ2-1 gives the whole variable domain DTGVSQNPRHKITKRGQNVTFRCDPISEHNRLYWYRQTLGQGPEFLTYFQNEAQLEKSRLLSDRFSAERPKGSFSTLEIQRTEQGDSAMYLCASSPGAGAINEQFFGPGTRLTVL.

The genes are TRBV27 and TRBJ2-5; 10 positions agree with TRBD1. Germline V gene lookup returns CDR1 MNHEY and CDR2 SMNVEV (reference sequence). V was pared by 3 bases and J by 5 bases, with 9 bases of the junction left unmatched. The CDR3 has 16 amino acids. The CDR3 DNA is TGTGCCAGCAGTTTGCTCGACAGGGGGCTCGGGGAGACCCAGTACTTC. It translates to CASSLLDRGLGETQYF.